This passage covers 20 T cell receptor beta chains from one sample sequenced in a study of cytomegalovirus exposure and HLA in healthy donors. It was with 60 Vbeta and 13 Jbeta primers that the PCR ran. The repertoire was sequenced with immunoSEQ multiplex PCR; TCRdb's copy has only in-frame clones and lacks some. Of 200,000 or so clones in the sample, around four fifths are singletons; the top ten hold about 1.7%. The sample taken for sequencing was PBMCs. These TCRs come from a man between 50 and 59 years old in good health and CMV-seronegative.

The DNA of the CDR3 is TGCAGCGTTGAAGGCTCTAGGGGCCTCACCTACGAGCAGTACTTC. This encodes CSVEGSRGLTYEQYF. The J gene is TRBJ2-7, the V gene TRBV29-1; tentatively, D is TRBD1 (5 bases). CDR1 is SQVTM and CDR2 is ANQGSEA in the germline V gene. The CDR3 runs to 15 residues. V lost 1 base and J 2 bases, leaving 15 bases between the germline ends.

The J gene is TRBJ2-5, the V gene TRBV6-1, with 9 bases fitting TRBD1. The DNA end lines up better with TRBJ2-7; the J call may be wrong. In germline, CDR1 is MNHNS, CDR2 SASEGT. CDR3 length: 15 residues. The CDR3 sequence: CASSRTGEEGYEQYF. CDR3 bases: TGTGCCAGCAGTCGGACAGGGGAGGAGGGATACGAGCAGTACTTC.

The chain recombines TRBV7-6 with TRBJ2-7; 7 bases agree with TRBD1. Germline V gene data show CDR1 as SGHVS and CDR2 as FNYEAQ. This CDR3 has 13 residues. Unmatched junction bases numbered 4, after V lost 4 bases and J lost 4 bases. Written as DNA, the CDR3 is TGTGCCAGCAGCTGGGACAGTCGGTACGAGCAGTACTTC. Its protein is CASSWDSRYEQYF.

This chain connects TRBV6-5 to TRBJ2-1; TRBD2 agrees at 9 bases. The CDR3 length is 15 residues. The V and J ends lost 5 bases and 10 bases, in that order; junction bases with no gene match: 12. The germline gives CDR1 MNHEY, CDR2 SVGAGI. Here the CDR3 DNA reads TGTGCCAGCAGTGCCGGGGGTAGCGGGAGACGGGAGCAGTTCTTC. It is translated as CASSAGGSGRREQFF.

The gene calls are TRBV10-1 and TRBJ2-7; 7 bases match TRBD1. Trimming at V came to 7 bases and at J to 5 bases, leaving 8 bases not matched to a gene. Per the germline V gene, CDR1 is WNHNN and CDR2 is SYGVQD (reference sequence). There are 13 residues in the CDR3. CDR3 nucleotides: TGCGCCAGCAACGACAGGGTAGACGACGAGCAGTACTTC. This translates into CASNDRVDDEQYF.

The chain employs TRBV7-3 and TRBJ2-3, with D perhaps TRBD2 (6 bases). Per the germline V gene, CDR1 is SGHTA and CDR2 is FQGTGA. The CDR3 totals 15 residues. The V and J ends lost 1 base and 0 bases respectively, with 8 bases between them. CDR3: CASSLNGGSTDTQYF. The DNA for the CDR3 is TGTGCCAGCAGCTTAAATGGGGGGAGCACAGATACGCAGTATTTT.

This clone has a handful of counts. This chain joins TRBV27 and TRBJ2-3; D not certain. The CDR3 spans 13 residues. Trimming took 4 bases from V and 1 from J, leaving 6 bases between them. Germline CDR1 is MNHEY and CDR2 is SMNVEV (reference sequence). CDR3 sequence (DNA): TGTGCCAGCAGTTCGTCTGGCACAGATACGCAGTATTTT. It is translated as CASSSSGTDTQYF.

There are a few counts of this clone. This chain connects TRBV7-3 to TRBJ2-7, with 9 bases fitting TRBD1. V shed 5 bases, J shed 5 bases, and the junction held 4 bases outside the gene matches. The length of the CDR3 is 13 residues. The germline CDR1 and CDR2 sequences are SGHTA and FQGTGA. CDR3 in amino acids: CASSTQGAHEQYF. CDR3 nucleotides: TGTGCCAGCAGCACACAGGGGGCCCACGAGCAGTACTTC.

The chain carries TRBV18 and TRBJ2-5, with 8 nucleotides matching TRBD1. CDR1 is KGHSH and CDR2 is LQKENI in the germline V gene. The V gene end was trimmed by 3 bases and the J gene end by 4 bases; junction bases not matched to a gene: 7. The CDR3 contains 15 residues. For the CDR3, the DNA is TGTGCCAGCTCACCTCGGCCAGGGGGCGGAGAGACCCAGTACTTC. Its protein product is CASSPRPGGGETQYF.

This chain links TRBV7-2 with TRBJ1-2, with 8 positions matching TRBD1. V shed 7 bases and J 4 bases; nucleotides not matched to a gene: 14. Germline V lookup: CDR1 SGHTA, CDR2 FQGNSA. This CDR3 comprises 16 residues. The CDR3 loop is CASTTIGQGRPYGYTF. The CDR3 nucleotides read TGTGCCAGCACTACAATTGGACAGGGCCGTCCCTATGGCTACACCTTC.

The J gene is TRBJ2-7, the V gene TRBV4-1, with D tentatively TRBD1 (6 bases). The CDR3 covers 14 residues. Deletions cut 3 bases from V and 3 bases from J, with 12 bases between. CDR1 is MGHRA and CDR2 is YSYEKL in the germline V gene. CDR3 sequence: CASSHDEGDYEQYF. The CDR3 coding sequence is TGCGCCAGCAGCCACGATGAGGGGGACTACGAGCAGTACTTC.

CDR3 sequence reads: CASSLVPVSRVEQYF. CDR3 DNA sequence: TGTGCCAGCAGCTTAGTGCCAGTGTCTCGGGTCGAGCAGTACTTC. V usage is TRBV11-2 and J usage is TRBJ2-7; D gene uncertain. The CDR3 has 15 amino acids. The germline V gene has CDR1 SGHAT and CDR2 FQNNGV. V lost 1 base to trimming and J lost 6 bases, with 16 bases between them.

The J gene is TRBJ1-5, the V gene TRBV18; 10 bases fit TRBD1. Germline lookup yields CDR1 KGHSH and CDR2 LQKENI. The CDR3 is 16 amino acids. V gave up 2 bases and J gave up 1 base; unmatched junction bases: 2. This CDR3 is CASSPGTGASNQPQHF. The CDR3 nucleotides are TGTGCCAGCTCACCAGGGACAGGGGCAAGCAATCAGCCCCAGCATTTT.

The chain recombines TRBV30 with TRBJ2-1, with 11 bases matching TRBD2. Germline V gives CDR1 GTSNPN, CDR2 SVGIG (reference sequence). The CDR3 extends over 17 amino acids. V lost 0 bases to trimming and J lost 1 base; unmatched junction nucleotides: 5. CDR3 sequence: CAWSVLSSGRSYNEQFF. CDR3 in DNA: TGTGCCTGGAGTGTACTGTCTAGCGGGAGGTCCTACAATGAGCAGTTCTTC.

The rearrangement joins TRBV2 to TRBJ2-5; TRBD2 matches at 7 bases. V lost 7 bases to trimming and J lost 1 base; unmatched junction nucleotides: 6. CDR1 is SNHLY and CDR2 is FYNNEI in the germline V gene. The CDR3 extends over 14 amino acids. The CDR3 protein is CASTLSGSQETQYF. The DNA of the CDR3 is TGTGCCAGCACCCTTAGCGGGTCCCAAGAGACCCAGTACTTC. The variable domain in full, with the rest retrieved from reference TRBV2 and TRBJ2-5, is EPEVTQTPSHQVTQMGQEVILRCVPISNHLYFYWYRQILGQKVEFLVSFYNNEISEKSEIFDDQFSVERPDGSNFTLKIRSTKLEDSAMYFCASTLSGSQETQYFGPGTRLLVL.

The chain couples TRBV29-1 to TRBJ2-7; D not resolved. The V end was cut by 0 bases, the J end by 4 bases, with 13 bases between. CDR1 SQVTM and CDR2 ANQGSEA come from the germline V gene. The CDR3 sequence is 14 residues long. CDR3 protein: CSVEDPEPEYEQYF. The CDR3 DNA is TGCAGCGTTGAAGATCCTGAGCCCGAATACGAGCAGTACTTC.

CDR3 coding DNA: TGTGCCACCAGCAGGGACAGAGGAAACACCATATATTTT. It codes for CATSRDRGNTIYF. The chain links TRBV15 to TRBJ1-3, with D possibly matching TRBD1 (6 bases). V lost 3 bases to trimming and J lost 4 bases, with 7 bases between them. The germline V gene encodes CDR1 LNHNV and CDR2 YYDKDF (reference sequence). The CDR3 length is 13 residues.

The CDR3 coding sequence is TGTGCCAGTAGTATAGTTACAGGGGTGGTGGAGCAGTTCTTC. Residues: CASSIVTGVVEQFF. The chain recombines TRBV19 with TRBJ2-1; 7 bases map to TRBD1. V lost 1 base and J lost 10; bases outside the gene matches: 7. In germline, CDR1 is LNHDA, CDR2 SQIVND (reference sequence). The CDR3 has 14 amino acids. Full variable domain (missing parts from reference TRBV19 and TRBJ2-1): DGGITQSPKYLFRKEGQNVTLSCEQNLNHDAMYWYRQDPGQGLRLIYYSQIVNDFQKGDIAEGYSVSREKKESFPLTVTSAQKNPTAFYLCASSIVTGVVEQFFGPGTRLTVL.

The genes are TRBV7-3 and TRBJ2-1; 9 bases line up with TRBD2. Looked up from germline, CDR1 is SGHTA and CDR2 is FQGTGA. The J segment lost 4 bases and the V segment lost 7 bases, leaving 8 bases of the junction unmatched. There are 15 residues in the CDR3. The CDR3 reads CASTPTAGGYNEQFF. CDR3 in DNA: TGTGCCAGCACCCCTACAGCGGGAGGTTACAATGAGCAGTTCTTC.

The chain links TRBV28 to TRBJ2-7; TRBD1 aligns across 11 bases. V lost 6 bases to trimming and J lost 0 bases; unmatched junction nucleotides: 7. The germline gives CDR1 MDHEN, CDR2 SYDVKM. The CDR3 sequence is 16 residues long. CDR3 sequence reads: CASSRTGGHSSYEQYF. Written as DNA, the CDR3 is TGTGCCAGCAGCCGGACAGGGGGCCATAGCTCCTACGAGCAGTACTTC.